Sequencing of this TCR beta chain was carried out in a study of blood T cell repertoires in COVID-19. Recruits, aged roughly 18 to 90 years, lived in 24 US areas. Cohort 3 donors were reported recovered after two negative PCRs, clearance, or symptom resolution. V was pared by 4 bases and J by 6 bases, with 12 bases of the junction left unmatched. Germline values: CDR1 MDHEN, CDR2 SYDVKM. This CDR3 is built from 18 residues. Measured with immunoSEQ multiplex PCR; TCRdb has only the in-frame clones, and not every one. The sample gives 150,000 to 200,000 clones, more than 75% of which show up once; roughly a sixth is in the top ten.

Sequenced material: PBMCs or T cells enriched from blood (not recorded which). The clonotype originates from a woman aged 45 to 65 who had recovered from COVID-19. The chain has TRBV28 and TRBJ2-1, with 13 positions matching TRBD2. The CDR3 sequence: CASSSLFRTSGRSNEQFF. In DNA, the CDR3 is TGTGCCAGCAGTTCCCTGTTCCGGACTAGCGGGAGATCCAATGAGCAGTTCTTC.